This TCR beta chain was identified during a study of blood T cell repertoires in COVID-19. Produced via immunoSEQ multiplex PCR; TCRdb's table is partial and in-frame only. The table lists under 250,000 clones, about nine tenths of them singletons. Cohorts were determined from participant-reported clinical history. Germline CDR1 and CDR2: MNHNY and SVGAGI (reference sequence). This CDR3 spans 15 amino acids. V shed 5 bases and J 5 bases; nucleotides not matched to a gene: 6. This receptor was obtained from a woman aged 25 to 39 with acute COVID-19. The sample was PBMCs or T cells enriched from blood (not recorded which). The chain is built from TRBV6-6 and TRBJ1-2, with TRBD1 matching over 12 bases. Here the CDR3 DNA reads TGTGCCAGCAGTCAGGGACAGGGGGCAGGGTATGGCTACACCTTC. Its protein is CASSQGQGAGYGYTF.